This TCR beta chain was recovered during a study of regulatory T cells in long-lasting Graves disease. There are many counts of this clonotype. As for time point: persistent/refractory GD, antithyroid drugs over 5 years with positive TRAb. Generation of the TCR library employed RNA extracted from PBMCs. Through Arm-PCR of CDR3 regions and iRepertoire HTBI primers, TCR beta libraries were built. TCRdb reprocessed the multiplex PCR reads with MiXCR, giving one entry per CDR3 protein. This sample has some 280,000 distinct CDR3 sequences, with around 20% found just once. CDR1 and CDR2 from the germline V gene are MNHNS and SASEGT. The CDR3 totals 15 residues. V trimming: 5 bases; J trimming: 0 bases; junction bases outside the gene matches: 5.

This sample comprised peripheral blood mononuclear cells (PBMCs), obtained when the disease was refractory, from a patient treated with antithyroid drugs. The sequence came from a female donor with Graves disease. This sequence joins TRBV6-1 and TRBJ2-7; 9 bases match TRBD2. The CDR3 sequence is CASSLTSGLSYEQYF. CDR3 nucleotide sequence: TGTGCCAGCAGTCTAACTAGCGGGCTCTCCTACGAGCAGTACTTC.